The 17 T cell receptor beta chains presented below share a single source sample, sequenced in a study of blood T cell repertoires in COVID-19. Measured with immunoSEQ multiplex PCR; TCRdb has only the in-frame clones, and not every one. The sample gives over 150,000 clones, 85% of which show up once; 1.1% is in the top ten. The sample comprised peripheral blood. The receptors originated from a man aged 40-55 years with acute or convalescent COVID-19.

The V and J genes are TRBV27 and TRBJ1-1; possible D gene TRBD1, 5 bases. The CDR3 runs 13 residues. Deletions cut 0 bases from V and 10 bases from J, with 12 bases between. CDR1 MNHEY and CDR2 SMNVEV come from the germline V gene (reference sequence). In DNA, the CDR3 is TGTGCCAGCAGTTTATCAGGGAGGGGCGGAGCTTTCTTT. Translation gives CASSLSGRGGAFF.

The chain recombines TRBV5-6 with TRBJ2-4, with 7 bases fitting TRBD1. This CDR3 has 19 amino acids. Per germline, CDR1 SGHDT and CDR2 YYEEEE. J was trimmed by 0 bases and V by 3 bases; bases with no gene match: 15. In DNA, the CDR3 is TGTGCCAGCAGCTGGGGACAGAGCCTCGACCCTCTAGCCAAAAACATTCAGTACTTC. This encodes CASSWGQSLDPLAKNIQYF.

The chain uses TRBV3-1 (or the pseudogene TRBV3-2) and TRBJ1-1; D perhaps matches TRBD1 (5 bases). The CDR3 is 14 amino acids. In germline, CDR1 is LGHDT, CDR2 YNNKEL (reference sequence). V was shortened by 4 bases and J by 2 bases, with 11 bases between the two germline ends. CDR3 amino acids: CASSPTVSNTEAFF. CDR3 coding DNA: TGTGCCAGCAGCCCGACAGTCTCCAACACTGAAGCTTTCTTT.

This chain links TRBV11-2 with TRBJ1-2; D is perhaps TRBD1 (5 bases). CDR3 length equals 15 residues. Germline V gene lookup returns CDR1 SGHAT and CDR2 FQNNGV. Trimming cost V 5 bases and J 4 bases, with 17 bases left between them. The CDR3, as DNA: TGTGCCAGCAGCCCCGGTGGGGGGAATTCCTATGGCTACACCTTC. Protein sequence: CASSPGGGNSYGYTF. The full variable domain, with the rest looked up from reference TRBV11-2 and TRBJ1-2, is EAGVAQSPRYKIIEKRQSVAFWCNPISGHATLYWYQQILGQGPKLLIQFQNNGVVDDSQLPKDRFSAERLKGVDSTLKIQPAKLEDSAVYLCASSPGGGNSYGYTFGSGTRLTVV.

The CDR3 DNA follows: TGTGCCTGGAGTGTGGGGGGACAGCAAGAGACCCAGTACTTC. Translated, it gives CAWSVGGQQETQYF. The rearrangement links TRBV30 to TRBJ2-5; perhaps TRBD1 as D (7 bases). Per the germline V gene, CDR1 is GTSNPN and CDR2 is SVGIG (reference sequence). This CDR3 is 14 amino acids long. The V end lost 0 bases, the J end lost 2 bases, and 10 bases lay between the germline ends. Looking up the rest from reference TRBV30 and TRBJ2-5 gives the full variable domain: SQTIHQWPATLVQPVGSPLSLECTVEGTSNPNLYWYRQAAGRGLQLLFYSVGIGQISSEVPQNLSASRPQDRQFILSSKKLLLSDSGFYLCAWSVGGQQETQYFGPGTRLLVL.

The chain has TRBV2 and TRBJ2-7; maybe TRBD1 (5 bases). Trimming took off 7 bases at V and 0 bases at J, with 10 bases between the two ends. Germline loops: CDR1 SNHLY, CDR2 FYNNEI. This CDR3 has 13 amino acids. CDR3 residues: CASNTGRSYEQYF. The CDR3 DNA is TGTGCCAGCAATACAGGACGCTCCTACGAGCAGTACTTC.

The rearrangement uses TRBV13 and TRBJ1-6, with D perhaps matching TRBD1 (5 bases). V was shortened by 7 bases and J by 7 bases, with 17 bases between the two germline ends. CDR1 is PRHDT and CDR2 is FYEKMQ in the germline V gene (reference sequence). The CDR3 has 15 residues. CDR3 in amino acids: CASKLSGATNSPLHF. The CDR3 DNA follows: TGTGCCAGCAAGCTTAGTGGGGCGACCAATTCACCCCTCCACTTT. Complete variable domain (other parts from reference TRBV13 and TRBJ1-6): AAGVIQSPRHLIKEKRETATLKCYPIPRHDTVYWYQQGPGQDPQFLISFYEKMQSDKGSIPDRFSAQQFSDYHSELNMSSLELGDSALYFCASKLSGATNSPLHFGNGTRLTVT.

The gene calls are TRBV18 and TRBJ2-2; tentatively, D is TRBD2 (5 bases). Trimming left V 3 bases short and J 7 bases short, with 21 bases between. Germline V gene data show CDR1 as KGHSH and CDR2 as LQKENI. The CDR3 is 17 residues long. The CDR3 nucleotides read TGTGCCAGCTCACCTAAGCCGCGGGCACTCGAAGTCGGGGAGCTGTTTTTT. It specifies CASSPKPRALEVGELFF. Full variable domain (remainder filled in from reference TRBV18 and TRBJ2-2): NAGVMQNPRHLVRRRGQEARLRCSPMKGHSHVYWYRQLPEEGLKFMVYLQKENIIDESGMPKERFSAEFPKEGPSILRIQQVVRGDSAAYFCASSPKPRALEVGELFFGEGSRLTVL.

DNA for the CDR3: TGTGCCAGCAGTGATTCCCGCCCAGGTCGGTCCTATAATTCACCCCTCCACTTT. It specifies CASSDSRPGRSYNSPLHF. This chain connects TRBV25-1 to TRBJ1-6; D is uncertain. Per germline, CDR1 MGHDK and CDR2 SYGVNS. This CDR3 contains 18 residues. V was shortened by 3 bases and J by 1 base, with 16 bases between the two germline ends.

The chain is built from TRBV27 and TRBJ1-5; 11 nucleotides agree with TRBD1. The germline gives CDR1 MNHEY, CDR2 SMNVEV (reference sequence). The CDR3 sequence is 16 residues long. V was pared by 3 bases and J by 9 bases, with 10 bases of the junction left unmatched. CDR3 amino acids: CASSLLGTGGMRPQHF. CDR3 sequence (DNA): TGTGCCAGCAGTTTGTTGGGGACAGGGGGAATGAGGCCCCAGCATTTT.

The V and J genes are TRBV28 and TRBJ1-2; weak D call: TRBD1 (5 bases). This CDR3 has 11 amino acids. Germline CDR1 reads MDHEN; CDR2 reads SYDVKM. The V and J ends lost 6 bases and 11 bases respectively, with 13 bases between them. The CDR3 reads CASSLYGTYTF. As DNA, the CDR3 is TGTGCCAGCAGCCTCTATGGGACTTACACCTTC.

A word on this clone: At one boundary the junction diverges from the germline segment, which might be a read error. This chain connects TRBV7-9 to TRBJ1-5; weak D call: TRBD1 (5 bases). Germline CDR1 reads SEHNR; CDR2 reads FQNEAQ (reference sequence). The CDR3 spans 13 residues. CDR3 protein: CASILGRGQPQHF. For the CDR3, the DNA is TGTGCCAGCATCTTAGGGCGGGGGCAGCCCCAGCATTTT.

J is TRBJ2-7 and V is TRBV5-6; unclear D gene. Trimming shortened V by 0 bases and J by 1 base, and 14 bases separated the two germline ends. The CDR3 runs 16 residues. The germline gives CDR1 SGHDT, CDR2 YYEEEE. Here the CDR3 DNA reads TGTGCCAGCAGCTTGGAAGGCGCAGGTCGGTCCTACGAGCAGTACTTC. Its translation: CASSLEGAGRSYEQYF.

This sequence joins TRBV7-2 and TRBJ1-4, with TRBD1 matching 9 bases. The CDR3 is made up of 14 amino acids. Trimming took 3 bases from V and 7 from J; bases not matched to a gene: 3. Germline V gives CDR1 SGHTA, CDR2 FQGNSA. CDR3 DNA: TGTGCCAGCAGCTTCAACAGGGGGCGTGAAAAACTGTTTTTT. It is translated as CASSFNRGREKLFF.

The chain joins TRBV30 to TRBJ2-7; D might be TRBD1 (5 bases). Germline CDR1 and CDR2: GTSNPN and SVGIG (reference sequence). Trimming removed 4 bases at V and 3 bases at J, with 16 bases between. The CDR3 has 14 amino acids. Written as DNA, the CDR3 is TGTGCCTGGAATCCTTGGCAGGGAAACTACGAGCAGTACTTC. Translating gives CAWNPWQGNYEQYF.

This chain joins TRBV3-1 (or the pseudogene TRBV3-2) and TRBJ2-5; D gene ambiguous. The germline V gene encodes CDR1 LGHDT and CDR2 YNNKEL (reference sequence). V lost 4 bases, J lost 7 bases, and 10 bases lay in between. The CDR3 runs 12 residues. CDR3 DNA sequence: TGTGCCAGCAGCCCCCAAGAGAGGACCCAGTACTTC. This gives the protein CASSPQERTQYF.

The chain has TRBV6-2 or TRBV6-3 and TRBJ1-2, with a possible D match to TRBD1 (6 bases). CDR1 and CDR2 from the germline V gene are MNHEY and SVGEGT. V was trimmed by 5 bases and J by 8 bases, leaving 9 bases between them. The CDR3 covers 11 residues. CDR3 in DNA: TGTGCCAGCAGTCCGGGGGGCGGCTACACCTTC. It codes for CASSPGGGYTF.